This is a list of T cell receptor beta chains from one sample in a study of vaccination and CD4 T cells after COVID-19. No antigens are known for them. TCRdb itself ran the PCR reads through MiXCR, one entry per CDR3 protein. The sample includes 12,000 or so distinct CDR3 sequences, 45% to 50% of them seen just once. Input material: CD4+ T cells from blood, cultured in vitro. The receptors stem from a human donor who had recovered from COVID-19. CDR3s include the opening cysteine and the closing phenylalanine or tryptophan. The D gene is left open where the match is weak. The size of a clone is reported for some rows only, either as once, few or many, or as a class for expanded clones.

>11|TRBV20-1|NA|TRBJ2-1|once
TGCAGTGCTCAACGACCTGGTTCGTCGTTCTTC
CSAQRPGSSFF
>12|TRBV6-4|NA|TRBJ2-5|NA
TGTGCCAGCAGGAAGCCCCCAGAGACCCAGTACTTC
CASRKPPETQYF
>16|TRBV6-1|TRBD1|TRBJ1-2|NA
TGTGCCAGCAGCCGTCCCGGGACAGGGGACGGCTATGGCTACACCTTC
CASSRPGTGDGYGYTF
>18|TRBV6-5|TRBD1|TRBJ2-7|NA
TGTGCCAGCAGTTACGCTGGGACAGGGACCTCCATCCCCTACGAGCAGTACTTC
CASSYAGTGTSIPYEQYF
>14|TRBV20-1|TRBD2|TRBJ2-1|NA
TGCAGTGCACGCACGACTAGCGGGCACAATGAGCAGTTCTTC
CSARTTSGHNEQFF
>13|TRBV18|NA|TRBJ1-5|NA
TGTGCCAGCTCACCGGGAGAAGATCAGCCCCAGCATTTT
CASSPGEDQPQHF
>18|TRBV6-1|TRBD2|TRBJ2-2|NA
TGTGCCAGCCGACCCAGCGGGCGGGGGTTCCTGAACACCGGGGAGCTGTTTTTT
CASRPSGRGFLNTGELFF
>11|TRBV12-3/TRBV12-4|NA|TRBJ2-3|NA
TGTGCCAGCAGCCAAAGGGATACGCAGTATTTT
CASSQRDTQYF
>14|TRBV28|NA|TRBJ2-7|NA
TGTGCCAGCAGTTTAGTGGGGGCGACGAGCGAGCAGTACTTC
CASSLVGATSEQYF
>15|TRBV6-4|NA|TRBJ1-1|NA
TGTGCCAGCAAAAACGAGGCTCTGATGAACACTGAAGCTTTCTTT
CASKNEALMNTEAFF
>17|TRBV5-6|TRBD2|TRBJ2-1|few
TGTGCCAGCAGCTTGTACCTAGCGGGAACCTCCTACAATGAGCAGTTCTTC
CASSLYLAGTSYNEQFF
>15|TRBV2|TRBD2|TRBJ2-2|NA
TGTGCTACAGCACACGCGGGAGCGCCCCCTCTGGAGCTGTTTTTT
CATAHAGAPPLELFF
>15|TRBV7-2|TRBD1|TRBJ2-3|NA
TGTGCCAGCAGCTCCACCGGGACAGCCACAGATACGCAGTATTTT
CASSSTGTATDTQYF
>13|TRBV18|NA|TRBJ2-7|NA
TGTGCCAGCTCACCAAATCCCTCCTACGAGCAGTACTTC
CASSPNPSYEQYF
>15|TRBV20-1|NA|TRBJ1-1|NA
TGCAGTGCTAGAGATCCGGGGGGGGTCGACACTGAAGCTTTCTTT
CSARDPGGVDTEAFF
>13|TRBV6-1|TRBD1|TRBJ1-1|few
TGTGCCAGCAGTAACGACCCGCGACAGGGGTCTTTCTTT
CASSNDPRQGSFF
>18|TRBV7-9|TRBD1|TRBJ1-5|few
TGTGCCAGCAGCCCCGATGGAGCAGGGGGGTTTAGCAATCAGCCCCAGCATTTT
CASSPDGAGGFSNQPQHF
>12|TRBV29-1|NA|TRBJ1-2|few
TGCAGCGTTACAACAGGGCCCTATGGCTACACCTTC
CSVTTGPYGYTF
>15|TRBV5-6|TRBD1|TRBJ1-1|NA
TGTGCCAGCAGGGTATCGACAGGGTACAACACTGAAGCTTTCTTT
CASRVSTGYNTEAFF
>15|TRBV7-2|NA|TRBJ2-5|few
TGTGCCAGCAGCTTAGGGTGGGGTCCGGGGGAGACCCAGTACTTC
CASSLGWGPGETQYF
>16|TRBV12-3/TRBV12-4|NA|TRBJ1-1|NA
TGTGCCAGCAGTTATGGGGCCGGATTCATGAACACTGAAGCTTTCTTT
CASSYGAGFMNTEAFF
>14|TRBV20-1|NA|TRBJ2-2|few
TGCAGTGCTTCAGGGGGAGGGGGAACCGGGGAGCTGTTTTTT
CSASGGGGTGELFF
>16|TRBV6-1|TRBD2|TRBJ2-3|NA
TGTGCCAGCACCCTCGTGGGAGCGGGAGGGCCGTATACGCAGTATTTT
CASTLVGAGGPYTQYF
>15|TRBV28|TRBD2|TRBJ2-3|NA
TGTGCCAGCAGGGGGAGCGGGAGGGCGATAGATACGCAGTATTTT
CASRGSGRAIDTQYF